This T cell receptor (beta chain) was captured by sequencing in a study of blood T cell repertoires in COVID-19. Background on the study: Collection of acute and convalescent COVID-19 samples took place in the United States, Italy and Spain.

Clinical histories supplied by participants themselves formed the basis of cohort assignment. Germline lookup yields CDR1 LGHNA and CDR2 YSLEER. V lost 0 bases, J lost 7 bases, and 9 bases lay in between. CDR3 size: 13 residues. The method was immunoSEQ multiplex PCR; TCRdb's version includes in-frame clones alone and lacks a portion of them. The sample consists of some 18,000 clones, about 91% of them appearing once. The TCR comes from a woman under 40 who had recovered from COVID-19. The rearrangement uses TRBV4-3 and TRBJ1-2; D remains ambiguous. The source material was PBMCs or T cells enriched from blood (not recorded which). DNA of the CDR3: TGCGCCAGCAGCCAAGAACCGGGAGTTGGCTACACCTTC. Translation gives CASSQEPGVGYTF.